This TCR beta chain was recorded in a study of blood T cell repertoires in COVID-19 (dated by TCRdb to 2020 to 2022). For context, the study as a whole: Collaborator samples came from the United States, Italy and Spain and covered acute and convalescent phases of COVID-19. The prospective study material was composed of cDNA or gDNA derived from T cells, B-cell-depleted T cells, or PBMCs. Deeply sampled blood TCRbeta repertoires from subjects exposed to, actively infected with, or recovered from COVID-19 were included in the dataset. A freely available public database, intended as a resource for researchers studying the immune response to SARS-CoV-2, is where the repertoires were released. Samples came from the ongoing ImmuneRACE study (first 160 participants) plus 1,254 subjects from 6 global collaborators. Sample metadata almost always included a de-identified subject ID, COVID-19 status, age in years and sex. HLA class I and class II types, where available, came from metadata supplied by the sample provider rather than from assay-based typing. Here is what the overall study found, with its caveats: The quantity of clinical and demographic metadata differed by source and by participant and was supplied without curation.

Whole blood was collected in K2EDTA tubes by collaborating institutions according to the institutions' own protocols. Collaborator samples were shipped for TCRbeta analysis as frozen whole blood, isolated PBMCs, or DNA extracted from either sample type. TCRbeta CDR3 regions were amplified from genomic DNA using the immunoSEQ Assay, a bias-controlled multiplex PCR. The authors processed their data as follows. The number of nucleated cells in each sample was estimated by amplification of reference gene primers within the assay. Sequence reads were collapsed and filtered to measure the absolute abundance of every unique TCRbeta CDR3 rearrangement. For each sample, productive Simpson clonality was calculated as the square root of Simpson's diversity index over productive rearrangements. TCRdb mirrors the immuneACCESS table, restricted to in-frame sequences. Some clones are absent from its copies; in checked studies, under half trace to an unresolved V gene, and the reason for the others is unknown. V and J calls and clone size are copied from that table; D and trimming were computed from the DNA. For this sample the table gives 72,000 or so clones, of which 86% were detected only once. The ten largest clonotypes hold under 15% of the sample.

After removal of 0 bases from V and 5 bases from J, the junction retains 6 bases not matched to a gene. CDR3 length: 15 amino acids, cysteine to phenylalanine. Only the CDR3 part of the read is kept: 45 bases, read in frame from the first base. The germline V gene yields SGDLS for CDR1 and YYNGEE for CDR2. With respect to this clone: The target of this receptor is not known. No quality values exist for individual bases; no much larger clone is one base distant.

Sequencing was carried out using peripheral blood. This sequence uses TRBV9 and TRBJ2-3, and TRBD2 matches 7 of the central bases. The sequence was obtained from a woman in her sixties or seventies with acute or convalescent COVID-19. The DNA reads as follows: TGTGCCAGCAGCGTAGAGACGGGGGGAGTAGATACGCAGTATTTT. Protein translation: CASSVETGGVDTQYF.